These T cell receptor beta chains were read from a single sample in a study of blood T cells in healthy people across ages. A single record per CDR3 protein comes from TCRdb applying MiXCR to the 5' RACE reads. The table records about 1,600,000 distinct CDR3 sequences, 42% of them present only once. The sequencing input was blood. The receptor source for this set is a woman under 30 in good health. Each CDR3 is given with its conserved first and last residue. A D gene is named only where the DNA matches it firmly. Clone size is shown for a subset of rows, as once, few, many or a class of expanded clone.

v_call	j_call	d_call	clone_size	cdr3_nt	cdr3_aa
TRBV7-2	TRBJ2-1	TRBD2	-	TGTGCCAGCAGAGGAAGACTAGCGGGTTTCAATGAGCAGTTCTTC	CASRGRLAGFNEQFF
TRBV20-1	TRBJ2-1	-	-	TGCAGTGCTAGAAAAGGGGTCTGGGACTCCTACAATGAGCAGTTCTTC	CSARKGVWDSYNEQFF
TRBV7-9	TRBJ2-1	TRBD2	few	TGTGCCAGCAGCTCCCGGACTAGCGAGTTGTTCTTC	CASSSRTSELFF
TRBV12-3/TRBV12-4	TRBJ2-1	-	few	TGTGCCAGCAGTTTCCAGTGGGATGAGCAGTTCTTC	CASSFQWDEQFF
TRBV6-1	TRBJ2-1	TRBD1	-	TGTGCCAGCAGTGAAACAGGGGGCGCAGCCTACGGGCAGTTCTTC	CASSETGGAAYGQFF
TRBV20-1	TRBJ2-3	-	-	TGCAGTGCTAGGTCTCCCGGAGGTCTCGGGACAGATACGCAGTATTTT	CSARSPGGLGTDTQYF
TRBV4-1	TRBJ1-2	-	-	TGCGCCAGCAGCCAAGATCAGAGGGGAAGGGCTCATGGCTACACCTTC	CASSQDQRGRAHGYTF
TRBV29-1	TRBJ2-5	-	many	TGCAGCGCCAAGAAGGGGGGTTCACAAGAGACCCAGTACTTC	CSAKKGGSQETQYF
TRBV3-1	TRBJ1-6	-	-	TGTGCCAGCAGCCGGGGGGGGAGTTCACCCCTCCACTTT	CASSRGGSSPLHF
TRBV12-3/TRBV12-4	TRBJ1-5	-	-	TGTGCCAGCAAGTACAGTAGCAATCAGCCCCAGCATTTT	CASKYSSNQPQHF
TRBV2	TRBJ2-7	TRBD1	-	TGTGCCAGCAGTGACGGACAGGGCGGCTACGAGCAGTACTTC	CASSDGQGGYEQYF
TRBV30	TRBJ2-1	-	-	TGTGCCTGGAGTGCCGGGACACCGCGTGAGCAGTTCTTC	CAWSAGTPREQFF
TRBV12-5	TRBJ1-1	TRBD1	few	TGTGCTAGTGGTTTGAGGCAGGGGGCGGGTGGTACTGAAGCTTTCTTT	CASGLRQGAGGTEAFF
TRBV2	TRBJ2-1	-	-	TGTGCCAACAGTGAAGCCTACGCGGGGCATGAGCAGTTCTTC	CANSEAYAGHEQFF
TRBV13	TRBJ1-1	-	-	TGTGCCAGCAGCTTGGAGACAGTCCGAGCTTTCTTT	CASSLETVRAFF
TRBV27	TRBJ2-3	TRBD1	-	TGTGCCAGCAGAATGACAGGGGGCACAGATACGCAGTATTTT	CASRMTGGTDTQYF
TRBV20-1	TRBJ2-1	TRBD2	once	TGCAGTGCCCTCACGGGGGGGCTAGGAAATGAGCAGTTCTTC	CSALTGGLGNEQFF
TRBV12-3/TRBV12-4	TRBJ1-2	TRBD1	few	TGTGCCAGCAGTACAGGGGGTTGGGATGGCTACACCTTC	CASSTGGWDGYTF
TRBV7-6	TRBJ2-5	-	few	TGTGCCAGCAGCTTAAGTATGTACCAAGAGACCCAGTACTTC	CASSLSMYQETQYF
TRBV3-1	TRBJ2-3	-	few	TGTGCCAGCAGCCACTCGGCGTCAGATACGCAGTATTTT	CASSHSASDTQYF
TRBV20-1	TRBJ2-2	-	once	TGCAGTGCTGGGGGGCCGCTCCTGAACACCGGGGAGCTGTTTTTT	CSAGGPLLNTGELFF
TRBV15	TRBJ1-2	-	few	TGTGCCACCAGCAGAGAACGGCAACTAGGCTACACCTTC	CATSRERQLGYTF
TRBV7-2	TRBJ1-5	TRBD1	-	TGTGCCAGCAGCGGGACAGATAGCAATCAGCCCCAGCATTTT	CASSGTDSNQPQHF
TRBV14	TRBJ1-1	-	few	TGTGCCAGCAGCCAAGTTCAAACAGGAGCAATAGAAGCTTTCTTT	CASSQVQTGAIEAFF
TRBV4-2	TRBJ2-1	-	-	TGTGCCAGCAGCCAAGAATACGGTGAGCAGTTCTTC	CASSQEYGEQFF
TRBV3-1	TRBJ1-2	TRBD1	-	TGTGCCAGCAGCCATCTATCCTTAGACAGGGTAAATGGCTACACCTTC	CASSHLSLDRVNGYTF
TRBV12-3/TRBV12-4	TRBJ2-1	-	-	TGTGCCAGCATCCCTTGGGGTGGACTGAAACACGGGCAGTTCTTC	CASIPWGGLKHGQFF
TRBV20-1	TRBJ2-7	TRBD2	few	TGCAGTGCCCCCGTCCTCGCTAGCGGGGGGTTCTACTACGAGCAGTACTTC	CSAPVLASGGFYYEQYF
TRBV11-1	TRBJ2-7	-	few	TGTGCCAGCAGCTTTGGATACCTAGTGGGGGAGCAGTACTTC	CASSFGYLVGEQYF
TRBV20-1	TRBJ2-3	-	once	TGCAGTGCCCCCCAGAGGTTGGGGGCAGGGACAGATACGCAGTATTTT	CSAPQRLGAGTDTQYF
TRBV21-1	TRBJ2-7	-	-	TGTGCCAGCAGCAATAGTGGCAGGGGGGCGTACGAGCAGTACTTC	CASSNSGRGAYEQYF
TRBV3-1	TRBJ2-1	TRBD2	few	TGTGCCAGCAGCCACGGGAGGTTCAATGAGCAGTTCTTC	CASSHGRFNEQFF
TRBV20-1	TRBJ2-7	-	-	TGCAGCGCTAGAGATCGGCGGCGGGAAACCTACGAGCAGTACTTC	CSARDRRRETYEQYF
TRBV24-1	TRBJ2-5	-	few	TGTGCCACCAGTGACGCCGGGACCCCCGGAGAGCAGTACTTC	CATSDAGTPGEQYF
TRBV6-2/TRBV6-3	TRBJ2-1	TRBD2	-	TGTGCCAGCAGATCTTCTCCGGGGGGGGGCAGCAATGAGCAGTTCTTC	CASRSSPGGGSNEQFF
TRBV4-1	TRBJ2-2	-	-	TGCGCCAGCAATGATCCCGGGGAGCTGTTTTTT	CASNDPGELFF
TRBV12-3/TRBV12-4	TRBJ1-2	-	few	TGTGCCAGCAGCCCGAAGGTTGGGAGAAACTATGGCTACACCTTC	CASSPKVGRNYGYTF
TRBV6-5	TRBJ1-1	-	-	TGTGCCAGCAGTCCCCTCAATATCGTGTACACTGAAGCTTTCTTT	CASSPLNIVYTEAFF
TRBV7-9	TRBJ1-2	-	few	TGTGCCAGTACCGAAACCTCTCTGGGGGTAGGCTACACCTTC	CASTETSLGVGYTF
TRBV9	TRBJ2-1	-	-	TGTGCCAGAAGCCAATCTGCAGGGGCCGTCCATGAGCAGTTCTTC	CARSQSAGAVHEQFF
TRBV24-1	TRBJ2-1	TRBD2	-	TGTGCCACCAGTGACCGACTAAGCGGGAGTAATGAGCAGTTCTTC	CATSDRLSGSNEQFF
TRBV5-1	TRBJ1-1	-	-	TGCGCCAGCAGCGGGGGCCCCGTCACTGAAGCTTTCTTT	CASSGGPVTEAFF
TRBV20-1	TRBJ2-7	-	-	TGCAGTGCTAGCGGCGAACTGCCCTACGAGCAGTACTTC	CSASGELPYEQYF
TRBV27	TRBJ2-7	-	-	TGTGCCAGCAGTTCCCACGGGGGTCCGGACGAGCAGTACTTC	CASSSHGGPDEQYF
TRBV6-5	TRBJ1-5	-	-	TGTGCCAGCAGTCCCCGGACAGTTAGCAATCAGCCCCAGCATTTT	CASSPRTVSNQPQHF
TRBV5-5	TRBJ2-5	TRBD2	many	TGTGCCAGCAGCATAGCCGGGACTAGCGGGAAGACCCAGTACTTC	CASSIAGTSGKTQYF
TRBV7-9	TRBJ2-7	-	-	TGTGCCAGCAGCCGCCAGCAGATGAGGGGCTACGAGCAGTACTTC	CASSRQQMRGYEQYF
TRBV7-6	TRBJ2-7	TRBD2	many	TGTGCCAGCAGCTTGTTGGGGGGGGACTCCTACGAGCAGTACTTC	CASSLLGGDSYEQYF
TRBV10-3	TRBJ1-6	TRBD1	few	TGTGCCATCAGTGATGGGGACAGCTCCTATAATTCACCCCTCCACTTT	CAISDGDSSYNSPLHF
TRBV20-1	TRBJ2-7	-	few	TGCAGTGCTAGGCCGTACTCCGGTGAGCAGTACTTC	CSARPYSGEQYF
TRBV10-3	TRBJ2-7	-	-	TGTGCCATCAGTGAGGGTGACGACACGGGAACCACCCAGCAGTACTTC	CAISEGDDTGTTQQYF
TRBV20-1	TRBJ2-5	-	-	TGCAGTGCTCCTGCAGTCGGGGTAGGGGAGCAGTACTTC	CSAPAVGVGEQYF
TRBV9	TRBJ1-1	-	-	TGTGCCAGCAGCCCCAAGAGGGGGGGCACTGAAGCTTTCTTT	CASSPKRGGTEAFF
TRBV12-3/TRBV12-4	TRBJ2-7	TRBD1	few	TGTGCCAGCAGTTTATTTGGGGACAGGGAGACCTACGAGCAGTACTTC	CASSLFGDRETYEQYF
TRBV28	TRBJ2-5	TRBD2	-	TGTGCCAGCAGTTTCGGGGGGAGCAATGAGCAGTACTTC	CASSFGGSNEQYF
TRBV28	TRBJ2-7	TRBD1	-	TGTGCCAGCAGTTTAAGCCCCGGGGACAGCTCCTACGAGCAGTACTTC	CASSLSPGDSSYEQYF
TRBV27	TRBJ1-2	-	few	TGTGCCAGCACTCAGAACAGGGCCAATAACTATGGCTACACCTTC	CASTQNRANNYGYTF
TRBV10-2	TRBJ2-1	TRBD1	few	TGCGCCAGCAGTGAGTCGACAGGGGGAGGCAATGAGCAGTTCTTC	CASSESTGGGNEQFF
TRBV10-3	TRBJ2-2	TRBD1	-	TGTGCCATCAGCGAGGGGACAGGGCAGGCTGGGGAGCTGTTTTTT	CAISEGTGQAGELFF